The rows below give T cell receptor beta chains drawn from one sample of a study of blood T cell repertoires in COVID-19. Here immunoSEQ multiplex PCR was the method, and the copy in TCRdb shows in-frame clones only, minus some. The table includes about 150,000 clones, approximately 79% detected once. Sequencing was carried out using peripheral blood. The receptors originated from a man aged 45 to 65 with active or convalescent COVID-19. CDR3s include the opening cysteine and the closing phenylalanine or tryptophan. Fields, in order: D gene, clone size, J gene, V gene, CDR3 protein, CDR3 DNA. A D gene is named only where the DNA matches it firmly. Clone size appears in some rows only: once, few, many, or a class for an expanded clone.

NA | NA | TRBJ1-1 | TRBV30 | CAWSAGPSEAFF | TGTGCCTGGAGTGCAGGGCCGTCTGAAGCTTTCTTT
TRBD2 | NA | TRBJ2-1 | TRBV9 | CASSASTSGLYNEQFF | TGTGCCAGCAGCGCCTCAACTAGCGGTCTATACAATGAGCAGTTCTTC
NA | NA | TRBJ2-1 | TRBV10-1 | CASSGAGVNEQFF | TGCGCCAGCAGTGGGGCAGGGGTTAATGAGCAGTTCTTC
NA | NA | TRBJ2-1 | TRBV24-1 | CATSRTPYNEQFF | TGTGCCACCTCTAGGACACCCTACAATGAGCAGTTCTTC
TRBD1 | few | TRBJ1-5 | TRBV19 | CASSPTGGGVPQHF | TGTGCCAGTAGTCCGACAGGGGGCGGGGTGCCCCAGCATTTT
TRBD1 | NA | TRBJ2-7 | TRBV7-2 | CASSMRTGADEQYF | TGTGCCAGCAGCATGCGGACAGGGGCGGACGAGCAGTACTTC
TRBD1 | NA | TRBJ2-7 | TRBV19 | CASSIQGQETYEQYF | TGTGCCAGTAGTATTCAGGGACAGGAGACCTACGAGCAGTACTTC
TRBD2 | NA | TRBJ2-2 | TRBV10-3 | CAISGVAGGNTGELFF | TGTGCCATCAGTGGAGTAGCGGGAGGGAACACCGGGGAGCTGTTTTTT
TRBD2 | NA | TRBJ2-3 | TRBV28 | CASSQPSGRVSDTQYF | TGTGCCAGCAGTCAACCTAGCGGGAGGGTCTCAGATACGCAGTATTTT
TRBD1 | once | TRBJ1-2 | TRBV27 | CASKTGVEGYGYTF | TGTGCCAGCAAAACAGGGGTAGAAGGCTATGGCTACACCTTC
NA | NA | TRBJ2-1 | TRBV11-3 | CASSSRRGNEQFF | TGTGCCAGCAGCTCGCGACGGGGAAATGAGCAGTTCTTC
NA | NA | TRBJ2-3 | TRBV28 | CASSLFRDTQYF | TGTGCCAGCAGTTTATTCCGAGATACGCAGTATTTT
NA | NA | TRBJ2-3 | TRBV5-4 | CASSLGAAANGLSTDTQYF | TGTGCCAGCAGCTTGGGGGCTGCCGCTAACGGTCTCAGCACAGATACGCAGTATTTT
TRBD2 | once | TRBJ2-7 | TRBV9 | CASSVGTSGRYEQYF | TGTGCCAGCAGCGTCGGTACTAGCGGGCGATACGAGCAGTACTTC
TRBD1 | NA | TRBJ2-7 | TRBV19 | CASRRGQGDYEQYF | TGTGCCAGTAGGCGGGGACAGGGTGACTACGAGCAGTACTTC